A single sample gave rise to the 25 T cell receptor beta chains below, sequenced in a study of shared clonotypes between healthy human individuals (dated by TCRdb to between 2020 and 2021). Receptor libraries were prepared by the immunoSEQ multiplex PCR assay. TCRdb limited this immuneACCESS table to in-frame rearrangements with V and J called. A share of clones is missing; checked studies link under half to unresolved V genes, and the rest is unexplained. Present in this sample are under 1,100,000 clones, around 82% of which were seen just once. 0.55% to 0.7% of the sample goes to the ten largest clones. Sequencing used memory CD4+ T cells from PBMCs. Explained via the paper, the cell subset or site label denotes: CD45RA-negative fraction. All receptors derive from a man between 18 and 35 years old in good health. Some clones in this sample may be carry-over from other donors' samples.

Notes on this clone: The likely explanation is a read error, given a far larger clone one base away. Because it lacks the conserved phenylalanine or tryptophan at the end, this CDR3 is likely a read error. The chain employs TRBV4-1 and TRBJ2-7; 10 bases match TRBD2. The CDR3 length is 21 residues. V was pared by 4 bases and J by 4 bases, with 25 bases of the junction left unmatched. Germline CDR1 is MGHRA and CDR2 is YSYEKL. The CDR3 DNA sequence: TGCGCCAGCAGCCCCTGGCGGGCAGATAGGGCTAGCGGGAGCTTTTCTTACGAGCAGTACCTC. Translation: CASSPWRADRASGSFSYEQYL.

The gene calls are TRBV2 and TRBJ2-1, with 7 nucleotides matching TRBD2. Trimming removed 8 bases from V and 7 bases from J; junction bases left unmatched: 14. The germline CDR1 and CDR2 sequences are SNHLY and FYNNEI. The CDR3 is made up of 15 amino acids. CDR3 amino acids: CASGGPREFSNEQFF. The CDR3 DNA follows: TGTGCCAGCGGCGGCCCGCGGGAGTTCAGTAATGAGCAGTTCTTC.

In its sample, this clone was seen once. This chain uses TRBV12-5 with TRBJ2-3; 10 bases map to TRBD1. This CDR3 spans 14 amino acids. Losses at the gene ends were 5 bases for V and 6 bases for J; bases not matched to a gene: 5. From germline, CDR1 is LGHNT and CDR2 FRNRAP. CDR3 DNA sequence: TGTGCTAGTGGTACAGGACAGGGGGGGGATACGCAGTATTTT. This encodes CASGTGQGGDTQYF.

This clone came up many times. The chain is built from TRBV5-1 and TRBJ2-5; tentatively, D is TRBD1 (5 bases). CDR1 and CDR2 (germline): SGHRS, YFSETQ. The CDR3 spans 14 residues. The V and J ends lost 6 bases and 7 bases respectively, with 19 bases between them. The CDR3 is CASTPQVGIGTQYF. CDR3 sequence (DNA): TGCGCCAGCACCCCACAGGTTGGGATTGGGACCCAGTACTTC.

The J gene is TRBJ1-1, the V gene TRBV30; possibly TRBD1 for D (5 bases). Per the germline V gene, CDR1 is GTSNPN and CDR2 is SVGIG (reference sequence). V lost 0 bases and J 1 base, leaving 9 bases between the germline ends. The CDR3 has 14 residues. In DNA form, the CDR3 reads TGTGCCTGGAGTGTTTCTGGGGGGAACACTGAAGCTTTCTTT. This sequence encodes CAWSVSGGNTEAFF.

The rearrangement links TRBV5-1 to TRBJ2-4, with D possibly TRBD1 on 5 matching bases. Germline CDR1 is SGHRS and CDR2 is YFSETQ. The CDR3 contains 14 residues. V was trimmed by 0 bases and J by 7 bases, leaving 11 bases between them. The CDR3 nucleotides read TGCGCCAGCAGCTTGGTTCAGGGTAGCAACATTCAGTACTTC. Its protein product is CASSLVQGSNIQYF.

The J gene is TRBJ1-1, the V gene TRBV11-1; no clear D gene. This CDR3 is 13 amino acids long. From germline, CDR1 is SGHAT and CDR2 FQDESV (reference sequence). Trimming removed 4 bases at V and 1 base at J, with 7 bases between. CDR3 loop: CASSSDWNTEAFF. CDR3 nucleotide sequence: TGTGCCAGCAGCTCTGACTGGAACACTGAAGCTTTCTTT.

The chain employs TRBV4-2 and TRBJ2-3, with D unclear. Trimming left V 1 base short and J 5 bases short, with 4 bases between. This CDR3 has 12 residues. CDR1 and CDR2 (germline): LGHNA, YNFKEQ. CDR3 coding DNA: TGTGCCAGCAGCCAAGTAAAAGATACGCAGTATTTT. Its translation: CASSQVKDTQYF.

The sample holds a few counts of this clone. The chain carries TRBV4-2 and TRBJ2-1; maybe TRBD2 (5 bases). The V gene's germline CDR1 is LGHNA and CDR2 YNFKEQ. The CDR3 consists of 12 residues. Trimming shortened V by 4 bases and J by 10 bases, and 11 bases separated the two germline ends. CDR3 in DNA: TGTGCCAGCAGCCCAGGCCCGGGAGAGCAGTTCTTC. This sequence encodes CASSPGPGEQFF.

This chain links TRBV5-8 with TRBJ2-7; 7 positions match TRBD1. Losses at the gene ends were 4 bases for V and 3 bases for J; bases not matched to a gene: 10. Germline V lookup: CDR1 SGHTS, CDR2 YDEGEE. The CDR3 is 15 residues long. The CDR3 sequence: CASSPNRGPFYEQYF. CDR3 nucleotide sequence: TGTGCCAGCAGCCCCAACAGGGGACCTTTCTACGAGCAGTACTTC. Full variable domain (rest looked up from reference TRBV5-8 and TRBJ2-7): EAGVTQSPTHLIKTRGQQATLRCSPISGHTSVYWYQQALGLGLQFLLWYDEGEERNRGNFPPRFSGRQFPNYSSELNVNALELEDSALYLCASSPNRGPFYEQYFGPGTRLTVT.

The V call is TRBV2, the J call TRBJ1-6; a weak D match, TRBD1 (5 bases). The CDR3 loop spans 16 amino acids. CDR1 and CDR2 (germline): SNHLY, FYNNEI. V gave up 8 bases and J gave up 7 bases, with 21 bases separating them. CDR3 bases: TGTGCCAGCGTACTCGCCCGGGGCAGTGAGAATTCACCCCTCCACTTT. Protein product: CASVLARGSENSPLHF.

Here the CDR3 reads CASSLLAGVDGYTF. DNA for the CDR3: TGTGCCAGCAGCTTATTGGCAGGAGTCGATGGCTACACCTTC. V usage is TRBV7-9 and J usage is TRBJ1-2; D not certain. This CDR3 spans 14 amino acids. From germline, CDR1 is SEHNR and CDR2 FQNEAQ (reference sequence). V lost 2 bases and J lost 6, with 13 bases in between.

V and J are TRBV9 and TRBJ2-2, with D perhaps TRBD2 (5 bases). The germline V gene encodes CDR1 SGDLS and CDR2 YYNGEE. The CDR3 covers 17 residues. Trimming cost V 7 bases and J 0 bases, with 19 bases left between them. In DNA, the CDR3 is TGTGCCAGCTTGGTCCCCTGGGGAGTCCCGAACACCGGGGAGCTGTTTTTT. Its protein product is CASLVPWGVPNTGELFF.

This clone came up once. A far larger clone is a single base away, which makes a read error likely. At the DNA level, this CDR3 is encoded by other sequences in the same sample as well. The chain recombines TRBV7-9 with TRBJ1-4; D gene uncertain. V gave up 5 bases and J gave up 4 bases, with 14 bases separating them. CDR1 is SEHNR and CDR2 is FQNEAQ in the germline V gene (reference sequence). The CDR3 covers 15 residues. The CDR3 DNA is TGTGCCAGCAGCCCTAAGCAGCGAATTAATGAAAAACTGTTTTTT. This sequence encodes CASSPKQRINEKLFF.

This clone has more than one count but fewer than ten. The chain joins TRBV20-1 to TRBJ1-1; no definite D call. This CDR3 is built from 10 residues. The germline V gene has CDR1 DFQATT and CDR2 SNEGSKA (reference sequence). The CDR3 is CLMENTEAFF. The CDR3 DNA reads as TGCCTGATGGAGAACACTGAAGCTTTCTTT.

This clone was detected only a few times. Other DNA sequences in the same sample also yield this CDR3. This chain uses TRBV5-1 with TRBJ2-4, with a weak D call TRBD1 (5 bases). This CDR3 spans 15 amino acids. The germline CDR1 and CDR2 sequences are SGHRS and YFSETQ. V lost 0 bases and J lost 3, with 10 bases in between. CDR3 bases: TGCGCCAGCAGCTTGGGGGATAGGGGCAAAAACATTCAGTACTTC. Translated: CASSLGDRGKNIQYF.

This clone has only one observation. This chain links TRBV19 with TRBJ1-5; D not resolved. V lost 3 bases and J 5 bases, leaving 14 bases between the germline ends. Germline CDR1 is LNHDA and CDR2 is SQIVND (reference sequence). This CDR3 region has 15 residues. CDR3 residues: CASSILSPPHQPQHF. CDR3 nucleotides: TGTGCCAGTAGTATTTTGTCACCTCCCCATCAGCCCCAGCATTTT. The whole variable domain, remainder taken from reference TRBV19 and TRBJ1-5, is DGGITQSPKYLFRKEGQNVTLSCEQNLNHDAMYWYRQDPGQGLRLIYYSQIVNDFQKGDIAEGYSVSREKKESFPLTVTSAQKNPTAFYLCASSILSPPHQPQHFGDGTRLSIL.

The V and J genes are TRBV4-3 and TRBJ2-1; the D gene is possibly TRBD2 (6 bases). This CDR3 comprises 17 residues. Trimming left V 0 bases short and J 5 bases short, with 17 bases between. Germline loops: CDR1 LGHNA, CDR2 YSLEER. The CDR3 nucleotides are TGCGCCAGCAGCCAAGATCTTGCGGGGAGCCGTAACAATGAGCAGTTCTTC. It translates to CASSQDLAGSRNNEQFF.

This clone was detected only once. J is TRBJ2-7 and V is TRBV4-2; 11 bases map to TRBD1. J gave up 6 bases and V 3 bases, and 7 bases lay outside the gene matches. The germline V gene encodes CDR1 LGHNA and CDR2 YNFKEQ. The CDR3 has 15 amino acids. The chain's CDR3 is CASSQDRGRGSEQYF. As DNA, the CDR3 is TGTGCCAGCAGCCAGGACAGGGGGCGCGGGTCCGAGCAGTACTTC.

The chain carries TRBV19 and TRBJ2-1; maybe TRBD1 (6 bases). Germline CDR1 is LNHDA and CDR2 is SQIVND (reference sequence). CDR3 length: 13 residues. V shed 5 bases and J shed 3 bases, with 8 bases lying between them. The CDR3 here is CASSPDSYNEQFF. CDR3 nucleotide sequence: TGTGCCAGTAGTCCGGACAGCTACAATGAGCAGTTCTTC.

This chain connects TRBV13 to TRBJ1-1; D gene ambiguous. Germline lookup yields CDR1 PRHDT and CDR2 FYEKMQ (reference sequence). There are 14 residues in the CDR3. Trimming stripped 2 bases from V and 2 bases from J, with 9 bases between. CDR3 sequence reads: CASSLNGDNTEAFF. In nucleotides, the CDR3 is TGTGCCAGCAGCTTAAATGGAGATAACACTGAAGCTTTCTTT. Using reference TRBV13 and TRBJ1-1 for the parts outside the CDR3, the full variable domain is AAGVIQSPRHLIKEKRETATLKCYPIPRHDTVYWYQQGPGQDPQFLISFYEKMQSDKGSIPDRFSAQQFSDYHSELNMSSLELGDSALYFCASSLNGDNTEAFFGQGTRLTVV.

Worth noting for this clone: The same CDR3 is also encoded by other DNA sequences in this sample. The CDR3 spells CASSFAGYGYTF. The CDR3 nucleotides read TGTGCCAGCAGTTTCGCGGGGTATGGCTACACCTTC. This chain joins TRBV27 and TRBJ1-2; D gene ambiguous. Trimming took off 3 bases at V and 5 bases at J, with 7 bases between the two ends. The CDR3 runs 12 residues. Germline V lookup: CDR1 MNHEY, CDR2 SMNVEV (reference sequence).

Of note for this clone: The sample carries other DNA sequences with the same CDR3. The V call is TRBV7-3, the J call TRBJ2-5; maybe TRBD2 (5 bases). Trimming pared 5 bases from V and 5 bases from J, leaving 12 bases between. The CDR3 has 13 amino acids. Germline CDR1 and CDR2: SGHTA and FQGTGA. The CDR3 bases are TGTGCCAGCAGCCGCGGGTTGGGTGAGACCCAGTACTTC. Translated, it gives CASSRGLGETQYF.

The genes are TRBV7-9 and TRBJ1-1; the D gene is possibly TRBD1 (6 bases). The CDR3 spans 15 residues. CDR1 is SEHNR, CDR2 FQNEAQ, per germline (reference sequence). V lost 2 bases, J lost 6 bases, and 16 bases lay in between. The CDR3 sequence: CASSLIRGGRAEAFF. The CDR3 DNA is TGTGCCAGCAGCTTAATCAGGGGCGGTCGGGCTGAAGCTTTCTTT.

This clone has at least ten counts. This chain uses TRBV28 with TRBJ2-7; maybe TRBD2 (6 bases). The CDR3 contains 16 residues. Per the germline V gene, CDR1 is MDHEN and CDR2 is SYDVKM. Trimming left V 2 bases short and J 4 bases short, with 18 bases between. CDR3: CASSLGGSGHPYEQYF. The CDR3 DNA sequence: TGTGCCAGCAGTTTAGGGGGGTCCGGACACCCATACGAGCAGTACTTC.